The sequence of this T cell receptor (beta chain) was determined in a study of T cells in Graves' hyperthyroidism and ophthalmopathy. Study results and caveats: Separating ophthalmopathy from stable hyperthyroidism was achieved by a 13 V-J model.

With regard to this clonotype: The antigen remains unidentified. Just one base apart from a much larger clone, this may be a read error.

The V and J ends lost 5 bases and 4 bases respectively, with 15 bases between them. CDR3 size: 15 residues. Germline CDR1 SGHTA, CDR2 FQGNSA. RNA transcripts were the template for amplifying TCR beta CDR3 regions. First-round RT-PCR of the TCR CDR3 relied on the HTBI primer set. TCRdb used MiXCR to reprocess the multiplex PCR reads, holding one entry per CDR3 protein. The table includes roughly 740,000 distinct CDR3 sequences, 16% detected once. Sequenced sample: blood. The sequence was collected from a man aged 18 to 35 with Graves' hyperthyroidism. This rearrangement joins TRBV7-2 to TRBJ2-1, with D tentatively TRBD1 (6 bases). The chain's CDR3 is CASSEGQGWYNEQFF. The CDR3 DNA is TGTGCCAGCAGCGAAGGCCAGGGGTGGTACAATGAGCAGTTCTTC.